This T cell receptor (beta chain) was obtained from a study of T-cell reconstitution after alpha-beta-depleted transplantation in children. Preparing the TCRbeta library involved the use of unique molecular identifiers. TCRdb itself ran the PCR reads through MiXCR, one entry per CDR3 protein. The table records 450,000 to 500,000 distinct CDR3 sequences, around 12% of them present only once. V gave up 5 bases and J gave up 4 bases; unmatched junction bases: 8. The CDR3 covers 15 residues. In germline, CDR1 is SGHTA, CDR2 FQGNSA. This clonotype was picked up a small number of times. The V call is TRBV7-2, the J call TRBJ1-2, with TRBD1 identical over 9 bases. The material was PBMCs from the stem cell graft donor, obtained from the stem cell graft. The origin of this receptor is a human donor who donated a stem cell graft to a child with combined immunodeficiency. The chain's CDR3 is CASSPTGGNVYGYTF. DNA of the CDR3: TGTGCCAGCAGCCCCACAGGGGGCAACGTCTATGGCTACACCTTC.